One T cell receptor beta chain is described in this entry. Its antigen is unknown. The sample comes from a study of shared clonotypes between healthy human individuals. For the study at large: Donors were a couple of women and a few men aged 18 to 49. General study findings and limits: Naive subsets typically showed greater estimated richness than memory subsets. The study's rarefaction showed incomplete sorted-subset sequencing despite large depth.

For sorted subsets, about 0.2 ug DNA per replicate equaled about 30,000 T cell genomes. The method was immunoSEQ multiplex PCR; TCRdb's version includes in-frame clones alone and lacks a portion of them. The sample has around 1.9 million clones, roughly 91% seen once; the top ten hold about 1.8%. CD45RO negativity and positive selection for CCR7 defined naive CD8 cells, a population that excluded terminally differentiated effector memory CD45RA+ cells. Per germline, CDR1 MNHEY and CDR2 SMNVEV (reference sequence). The ends lost 3 bases at V and 1 base at J; junction bases unmatched: 7. There are 17 residues in the CDR3.

Sequencing was carried out using naive CD8+ T cells from PBMCs. The rearrangement links TRBV27 to TRBJ2-2, with 8 bases lining up with TRBD2. This sequence was found in a man in his late teens or twenties in good health. Some clones in this sample may be carry-over from other donors' samples. CDR3 in amino acids: CASSFVWAGGNTGELFF. The CDR3 coding sequence is TGTGCCAGCAGTTTCGTCTGGGCGGGAGGGAACACCGGGGAGCTGTTTTTT.